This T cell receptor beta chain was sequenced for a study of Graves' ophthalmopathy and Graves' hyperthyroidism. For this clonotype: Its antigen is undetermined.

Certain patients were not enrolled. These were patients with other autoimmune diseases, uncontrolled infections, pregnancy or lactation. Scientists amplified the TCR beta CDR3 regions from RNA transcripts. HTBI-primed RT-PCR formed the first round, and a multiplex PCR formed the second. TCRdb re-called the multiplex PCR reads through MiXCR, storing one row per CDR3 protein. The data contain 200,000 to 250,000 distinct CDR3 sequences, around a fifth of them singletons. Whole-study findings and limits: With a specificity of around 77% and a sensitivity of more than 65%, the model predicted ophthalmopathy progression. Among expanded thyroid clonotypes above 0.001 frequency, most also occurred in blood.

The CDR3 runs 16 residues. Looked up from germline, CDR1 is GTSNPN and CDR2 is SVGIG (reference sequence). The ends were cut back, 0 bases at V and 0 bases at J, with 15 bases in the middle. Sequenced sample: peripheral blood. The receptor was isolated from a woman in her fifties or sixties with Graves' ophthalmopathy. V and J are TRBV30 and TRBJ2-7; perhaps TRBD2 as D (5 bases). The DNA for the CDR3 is TGTGCCTGGAGTGTAGGTTCTAGCCCCAGCTCCTACGAGCAGTACTTC. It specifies CAWSVGSSPSSYEQYF. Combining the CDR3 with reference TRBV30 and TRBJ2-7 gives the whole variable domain SQTIHQWPATLVQPVGSPLSLECTVEGTSNPNLYWYRQAAGRGLQLLFYSVGIGQISSEVPQNLSASRPQDRQFILSSKKLLLSDSGFYLCAWSVGSSPSSYEQYFGPGTRLTVT.